The T cell receptor beta chain under discussion was sequenced for a study of OX40 agonist ivuxolimab in advanced cancers. Method: immunoSEQ multiplex PCR; TCRdb's copy keeps in-frame clones and lacks some. The data show roughly 61,000 clones, around 88% seen once. Germline CDR1 and CDR2: KGHSH and LQKENI. The CDR3 covers 14 residues. V was cut by 8 bases and J by 4 bases, with 18 bases left in between. Findings and limits, study-wide: Expanded peripheral T-cell antigen specificity went undetermined. At 0.1 to 3.0 mg/kg and by week 6, CD4+ and CD8+ T cells in the blood had expanded clonally.

On this clone itself: Its target is unknown.

Sequencing used CD4+ or CD8+ T cells sorted from blood, obtained in a trial of the OX40 agonist ivuxolimab. The chain uses TRBV18 and TRBJ2-7; D not certain. This receptor was taken from an adult with an advanced solid tumor such as melanoma, head and neck, liver or kidney cancer. The CDR3 loop reads CASLSRGDSYEQYF. The CDR3 nucleotides read TGTGCCAGCCTGAGTCGAGGTGACTCATACGAGCAGTACTTC.